This TCR beta chain appears in the sequencing data of a study of cytomegalovirus exposure and HLA in healthy donors (dated by TCRdb to between 2016 and 2019). With regard to the full study: An earlier analysis of several hundred of the donors reported 250 to 350 Gb of sequence data and about 120 million unique TCR beta sequences obtained from around 190 million T cells. Of the 300 to 500 genotyped donors, 65% to 90% were placed in the genetic ancestry cluster associated with self-reported Caucasian donors. All discovery cohort repertoires had been generated using a single sequencing platform. A later analysis re-analyzed previously published TCR beta repertoires from 500 to 700 donors and added high-resolution HLA genotyping to study TCR occurrence patterns. Class I and class II HLA loci were covered by the typing at four-digit resolution. Donor age, sex, ethnicity and CMV serostatus were compiled together with the repertoire data. To decide whether each TCR beta V gene segment behaved as functional or pseudogenic, an earlier analysis of some 570 of the donors relied on high-throughput TCR beta sequencing. The study used immunosequencing to profile the T cell repertoires of about 670 subjects and linked those repertoires to cytomegalovirus serostatus. In a later genetic analysis, genome-wide SNP genotypes for about 55% of the roughly 670 donors were used, and that subset was treated as a discovery cohort. About 280 gigabases of sequencing data and approximately 91 million unique TCR sequences made up an early release that covered 500 to 650 HLA-typed donors. Because of strong linkage in the cohort, roughly five DR-DQ haplotypes were treated as single units for association and clustering. Rather than using new phenotypic data, the later analysis identified candidate immune exposures from TCR beta sequences and from how often those sequences occurred across donors. The study combined high-throughput TCR immunosequencing, statistical association of individual TCRs with disease status, and machine learning to predict cytomegalovirus infection status. The number of donors typed differed by locus, with about 629-630 for A, B, C, DRB1 and DQB1, over 500 for DQA1, 600 to 610 for DPA1, and approximately 470 for DPB1. Among roughly 400 genotyped donors of the cohort, an average of approximately 240,000 unique TCR beta nucleotide sequences was sequenced per donor, of which roughly 18% were non-productive. The study aimed to test whether signatures of past pathogen exposure could be identified by cataloging public T cell receptors. A separate validation cohort of 100 to 150 different subjects was used in addition to the roughly 700-subject first cohort. On the study overall, not on this receptor specifically: A total of around 150 TCR beta chains were listed by the study as associated with cytomegalovirus. In a later analysis, the rate of TCR association differed among HLA loci, with DRB1 alleles having the most associated TCRs and HLA-C alleles having the fewest. Roughly uniform sequencing depth across donors was assumed in presence/absence analyses, although this assumption may not hold. Because HLA typing was missing for some donors at each locus, association tests included only the typed subset. A later genetic analysis reported fewer N-insertions in productive TCRs among donors in an Asian-associated ancestry cluster than the roughly 670-donor mean. In vitro tests confirmed that a few of the cytomegalovirus-associated TCR beta chains recognize cytomegalovirus antigens. Cytomegalovirus status was reported to be diagnosed by the classifier with high specificity and sensitivity in both the original and validation cohorts. In this cohort, only TCR beta chains were sequenced, and detectable features were limited by the absence of alpha or paired-chain data. A cluster of highly shared sequence variants was judged likely to represent a technical artifact of the sequencing pipeline. Some IMGT-functional V segments, including TRBV6-2 and TRBV6-3, could not be distinguished by the 87-base-pair reads and were therefore excluded. A later genetic analysis associated a missense DCLRE1C variant with V-gene and J-gene trimming of TCR beta chains, and an independent cohort replicated the association. The earlier analysis of approximately 540 of the donors excluded roughly 17 rarely observed V segments, including chromosome 9 orphons, because counts were too low. Assigning TCR associations to individual alleles was difficult when HLA alleles, especially DR and DQ, strongly co-occurred. Most TCR sequences were observed very rarely across donors, whereas some public TCRs were present in many individuals. According to a later analysis, parvovirus B19, influenza, CMV and Epstein-Barr virus appeared linked to several top co-occurrence clusters. Immune exposure information for the cohort was limited to CMV serostatus. In an earlier analysis of several hundred of the donors, most TCR beta V segments were observed in productive rearrangements about 90% or about 30% of the time, broadly matching IMGT annotations. Most CMV-associated TCR beta chains appeared to be HLA-restricted in a later analysis, and the HLA associations seemed to be driven largely by CMV exposure. A further reported finding was that TCR beta sequences accurately predicted the HLA-A and HLA-B alleles for most subjects in the first cohort. Linkage disequilibrium might explain the correlated functional status among segregating V segments, but an unknown experimental factor could not be ruled out. The authors suggested that the approach could potentially be generalized to other disease states and immunological phenotypes. Specific HLA alleles were associated with some 15,000 TCR beta sequences at a false discovery rate of 0.05 in a later analysis. In a later analysis, HLA-associated TCR beta chains showed more clonal expansion and lower generation probabilities than non-associated chains that were equally common.

Library preparation employed the immunoSEQ multiplex PCR assay. A mixture of 60 forward primers for TCR Vbeta segments and 13 reverse primers for TCR Jbeta segments was used in the multiplex PCR. The CDR3 region of rearranged TCR beta genes was amplified from genomic DNA by a multiplex PCR assay. On the Illumina HiSeq System, the amplified TCR beta libraries were sequenced as 87-base-pair reads. The authors' analysis ran thus. A later analysis tallied tens of millions of unique TCR beta chains across the 640 or so repertoires, and about 12 million of those chains were shared by two or more donors. A nearest-neighbor algorithm error-corrected the raw reads and collapsed the reads into unique sequences, merging closely related sequences to remove PCR and sequencing errors. Alignment of CDR3 sequences to IMGT reference sequences was used to assign V, D and J gene segments. For a sequence to be retained, a match of at least six nucleotides to both a V gene segment and a J gene segment was required. Rearrangements were called productive when the CDR3 lacked stop codons and stayed in frame with V and J; all others were non-productive. Following IMGT convention, CDR3 was defined as the stretch from the second conserved V-encoded cysteine up to the conserved J-encoded phenylalanine. In an earlier analysis of more than 550 of the donors, sequences lacking an unambiguous match to a single V gene segment were excluded. In an earlier analysis of about 590 of the donors, a V segment was called functional when productive rearrangements were above 56.7%, and segregating when the standard deviation between donors exceeded 5%. To diagnose cytomegalovirus status from the catalog of TCR beta chain sequences, a statistical classification framework was built. A later analysis assigned V and J genes by comparing TCR nucleotide sequences with IMGT/GENE-DB human TR gene sequences. A later analysis assigned CDR3 sequences and most-parsimonious VDJ recombination scenarios with the TCRdist pipeline. In a later analysis, each TCR beta chain was defined by its CDR3 amino acid sequence together with its V-gene family, and reads without a unique V-gene family were excluded. As a way to deal with suspected cross-contamination and a sequencing artifact, a later analysis dropped over 550 nucleotide sequences that were highly shared and had low generation probability. A later analysis calculated a clonal expansion index for each public chain from normalized within-repertoire ranks of inferred template counts. A later analysis computed generation probabilities with a VDJ recombination model fitted to out-of-frame rearrangements, and checked the results against IGoR. In a later analysis, hypergeometric tests were used to score TCR-TCR, TCR-HLA and TCR-CMV co-occurrence, with a repertoire-size bias correction applied to TCR pairs. In a later analysis, false discovery rates were estimated by permuting HLA or CMV assignments 20 times. In a later analysis, co-occurring TCRs were grouped using DBSCAN, and TCRdist sequence similarity was added for clustering within HLA-allele-positive subsets. Repertoires with fewer than 30,000 or more than 120,000 public chains, plus five repertoires with anomalous nucleotide sharing, were excluded from co-occurrence clustering. TCRdb limited this immuneACCESS table to in-frame rearrangements with V and J called. A share of clones is missing; checked studies link under half to unresolved V genes, and the rest is unexplained. V, J and clone size are taken as reported in that table, and D and trimming were inferred from the DNA itself. This sample comprises 89,000 or so clones, about 80% of them detected only once. The leading ten clones occupy roughly 9.7% of the sample.

Details on this clone: This receptor's antigen is unknown. The sample holds no much larger clone one base away, and base qualities are not on file.

From the cysteine up to the phenylalanine, the CDR3 has a length of 18 residues. Only the CDR3 part of the read is kept: 54 bases, read in frame from the first base. In total, over 600 healthy bone marrow donors made up the cohort. At the time of sampling, all cohort members were nominally healthy, though unrecorded immune exposures were likely present. The donor was CMV seropositive and was included in the group of 250 to 300 seropositive cohort members. A peripheral blood sample was collected from each donor, and TCR beta sequencing was performed on peripheral blood mononuclear cells. Genomic DNA was extracted from the blood cell samples with the Qiagen DNeasy Blood Extraction Kit.

The origin of this receptor is a man younger than 35 in good health and CMV-seropositive. The rearrangement combines TRBV12-2 with TRBJ1-5; the D call TRBD1 from the table was never checked on the DNA. TRBV12-2 is described as a pseudogene. Sequenced material: PBMCs. The DNA sequence is as follows: TGTGCAAGTCGCTTAGTGGTATACAGGGAGTGTAGCAATCAGCCCCAGCATTTT. This gives the protein CASRLVVYRECSNQPQHF.